Sequencing of this TCR beta chain was carried out in a study of blood T cell repertoires in COVID-19. Clones were read by immunoSEQ multiplex PCR, and TCRdb kept only the in-frame ones, dropping some. The sample has 200,000 or so clones; around 82% are singletons. The receptor was isolated from a man aged 35 to 55 who had recovered from COVID-19. Sequences were obtained from PBMCs or T cells enriched from blood (not recorded which).

CDR3 region: CASSPQTSDHNEQFF. DNA for the CDR3: TGTGCCAGCAGCCCTCAGACTAGCGATCACAATGAGCAGTTCTTC. The V call is TRBV3-1 (or the pseudogene TRBV3-2), the J call TRBJ2-1; 8 bases fit TRBD2. CDR1 and CDR2 (germline): LGHDT, YNNKEL (reference sequence). J was trimmed by 5 bases and V by 4 bases; bases with no gene match: 7. This CDR3 contains 15 residues.